These 30 T cell receptor beta chains were sequenced from one sample in a study of patients and donors after allogeneic stem cell transplantation. TCRdb re-analysed the RT-PCR reads in MiXCR, keeping a single row per CDR3 protein. In the table there are hundreds of thousands of distinct CDR3 sequences, roughly 17% of which are singletons. Sequencing used blood, either unsorted or a sorted T cell fraction (not recorded which). These receptors were taken from a human donor who was either an allogeneic HSCT recipient or a stem cell or donor lymphocyte infusion donor (not recorded which). It is not recorded whose cells these are; they may come from a transplant donor.

This clonotype showed up just a few times. The rearrangement links TRBV4-1 to TRBJ2-7; D call uncertain. Germline-derived CDR1 and CDR2 are MGHRA and YSYEKL. The CDR3 runs to 16 residues. V lost 4 bases and J lost 4, with 20 bases in between. The CDR3 DNA sequence: TGCGCCAGCAGCCCCAAGGGAAGGGTGTATTTTTACGAGCAGTACTTC. This sequence encodes CASSPKGRVYFYEQYF.

This clonotype was found a few times. V is TRBV11-1 and J is TRBJ2-2, with TRBD1 matching 9 bases. V was clipped by 1 base and J by 3 bases; unmatched bases: 12. Germline CDR1 is SGHAT and CDR2 is FQDESV (reference sequence). This CDR3 region has 19 residues. CDR3 sequence (DNA): TGTGCCAGCAGCTTAGGTTTCCACAGGGGGCGAACGGACACCGGGGAGCTGTTTTTT. The encoded protein is CASSLGFHRGRTDTGELFF.

The chain recombines TRBV9 with TRBJ2-1; 7 bases map to TRBD2. Germline lookup yields CDR1 SGDLS and CDR2 YYNGEE. The CDR3 loop spans 13 amino acids. V was clipped by 0 bases and J by 13 bases; unmatched bases: 7. CDR3 sequence: CASSVGAGESQFF. CDR3 sequence (DNA): TGTGCCAGCAGCGTAGGTGCGGGGGAATCACAGTTCTTC.

This clonotype has more than one count but fewer than ten. V gene TRBV19 combines with J gene TRBJ1-1, with no clear D. CDR1 LNHDA and CDR2 SQIVND come from the germline V gene (reference sequence). V lost 6 bases, J lost 1 base, and 6 bases lay in between. This CDR3 is 12 amino acids long. CDR3 amino acids: CASRARNTEAFF. The CDR3, as DNA: TGTGCCAGTAGAGCCCGGAACACTGAAGCTTTCTTT.

The rearrangement joins TRBV20-1 to TRBJ2-7; perhaps TRBD2 as D (6 bases). Looked up from germline, CDR1 is DFQATT and CDR2 is SNEGSKA (reference sequence). This CDR3 is 14 amino acids long. V shed 5 bases and J shed 3 bases, with 17 bases lying between them. CDR3 residues: CSAAKGSRGYEQYF. CDR3 nucleotides: TGCAGTGCTGCAAAGGGGTCGCGGGGCTACGAGCAGTACTTC.

This clonotype has only a few counts. The chain carries TRBV5-1 and TRBJ2-7, with a weak D call TRBD2 (6 bases). Trimming took off 0 bases at V and 2 bases at J, with 12 bases between the two ends. The CDR3 is 15 amino acids. The germline gives CDR1 SGHRS, CDR2 YFSETQ. The CDR3 is CASSLGGVPTYEQYF. Here the CDR3 DNA reads TGCGCCAGCAGCTTGGGCGGGGTACCCACCTACGAGCAGTACTTC.

This clonotype has only a few counts. The chain has TRBV29-1 and TRBJ1-3; D gene unclear. The CDR3 extends over 13 amino acids. Per the germline V gene, CDR1 is SQVTM and CDR2 is ANQGSEA. The V end lost 4 bases, the J end lost 4 bases, and 11 bases lay between the germline ends. CDR3 coding DNA: TGCAGCGTTGCAGAGGGAGTGGGAAACACCATATATTTT. Translating gives CSVAEGVGNTIYF.

The CDR3, as DNA: TGTGCCAGTAGTGACGGACAGGCCCTCAATCAGCCCCAGCATTTT. It is translated as CASSDGQALNQPQHF. The chain combines TRBV19 with TRBJ1-5; 7 bases fit TRBD1. Per the germline V gene, CDR1 is LNHDA and CDR2 is SQIVND (reference sequence). The CDR3 runs 15 residues. The trim removed 5 bases at V and 3 bases at J, leaving 7 bases unmatched.

This clonotype was seen a few times. The chain employs TRBV5-1 and TRBJ2-2; D gene unclear. Deletions cut 4 bases from V and 8 bases from J, with 9 bases between. In germline, CDR1 is SGHRS, CDR2 YFSETQ. The CDR3 runs to 12 residues. CDR3 in amino acids: CASSHLGGELFF. DNA for the CDR3: TGCGCCAGCAGCCACCTGGGTGGGGAGCTGTTTTTT.

The chain couples TRBV7-8 to TRBJ1-2; D is uncertain. The CDR3 covers 14 residues. The V end lost 2 bases, the J end lost 8 bases, and 15 bases lay between the germline ends. The germline gives CDR1 SGHVS, CDR2 FQNEAQ. The CDR3 sequence is CASSLRRGEIGYTF. CDR3 sequence (DNA): TGTGCCAGCAGCTTACGCCGGGGAGAGATCGGCTACACCTTC.

This clonotype was recorded a few times. The chain links TRBV7-6 to TRBJ1-1; D is ambiguous. CDR3 length: 14 amino acids. Germline V gives CDR1 SGHVS, CDR2 FNYEAQ. Trimming took off 6 bases at V and 0 bases at J, with 11 bases between the two ends. CDR3: CASRPAPLNTEAFF. The DNA of the CDR3 is TGTGCCAGCAGGCCAGCACCCTTGAACACTGAAGCTTTCTTT. The full variable domain, in which reference TRBV7-6 and TRBJ1-1 provide the parts outside the CDR3, is GAGVSQSPRYKVTKRGQDVALRCDPISGHVSLYWYRQALGQGPEFLTYFNYEAQQDKSGLPNDRFSAERPEGSISTLTIQRTEQRDSAMYRCASRPAPLNTEAFFGQGTRLTVV.

The V gene is TRBV4-3, the J gene TRBJ1-1, with 9 positions matching TRBD1. The CDR3 has 15 residues. Germline lookup yields CDR1 LGHNA and CDR2 YSLEER. With 1 base clipped from V and 10 bases from J, the junction kept 10 bases outside the gene matches. CDR3 residues: CASSQVTGGATGAFF. The CDR3 region has the DNA TGCGCCAGCAGCCAAGTCACAGGGGGCGCGACGGGAGCTTTCTTT.

The chain joins TRBV6-5 to TRBJ2-7; D remains ambiguous. Germline V gene lookup returns CDR1 MNHEY and CDR2 SVGAGI. The CDR3 contains 16 residues. With 2 bases removed from V and 0 bases from J, the gap between germline ends came to 14 bases. CDR3: CASSYRAGPFSYEQYF. CDR3 nucleotide sequence: TGTGCCAGCAGTTACAGGGCAGGTCCTTTCTCCTACGAGCAGTACTTC.

The V and J genes are TRBV20-1 and TRBJ2-7, with 7 nucleotides matching TRBD1. The germline V gene encodes CDR1 DFQATT and CDR2 SNEGSKA (reference sequence). CDR3 size: 16 residues. Trimming removed 6 bases from V and 4 bases from J; junction bases left unmatched: 18. CDR3 DNA sequence: TGCAGTGCCCCCGGCACGAACGACAGGGTTAATTACGAGCAGTACTTC. This translates into CSAPGTNDRVNYEQYF.

This clonotype has just a few counts. This rearrangement joins TRBV4-1 to TRBJ1-2, with D hard to call. Germline assignment: CDR1 MGHRA and CDR2 YSYEKL. This CDR3 has 16 amino acids. Between the trimmed V and J ends, which lost 0 bases and 2 bases, there was a span of 13 bases. CDR3: CASSQDPLASNYGYTF. The CDR3 DNA reads as TGCGCCAGCAGCCAAGATCCGCTCGCCAGCAACTATGGCTACACCTTC.

CDR3: CASSYLRDRGPTEAFF. CDR3 bases: TGTGCCAGCAGTTACCTCCGGGACAGGGGACCCACTGAAGCTTTCTTT. The V call is TRBV6-5, the J call TRBJ1-1; 10 nucleotides align to TRBD1. The CDR3 is made up of 16 amino acids. Losses at the gene ends were 2 bases for V and 4 bases for J; bases not matched to a gene: 7. The germline V gene encodes CDR1 MNHEY and CDR2 SVGAGI.

This clonotype was found a few times. The chain has TRBV6-5 and TRBJ1-5; D remains ambiguous. Germline assignment: CDR1 MNHEY and CDR2 SVGAGI. The V gene lost 2 bases and the J gene lost 5 bases, with 10 bases spanning the gap. The CDR3 runs 14 residues. The CDR3 protein is CASSYGSRDQPQHF. For the CDR3, the DNA is TGTGCCAGCAGTTACGGGTCCCGGGATCAGCCCCAGCATTTT.

The genes are TRBV20-1 and TRBJ2-5; D uncertain. Germline CDR1 DFQATT, CDR2 SNEGSKA (reference sequence). With 1 base removed from V and 3 bases from J, the gap between germline ends came to 12 bases. This CDR3 comprises 14 residues. The CDR3 DNA reads as TGCAGTGCTAGAGTTATGGGGTTTGAAGAGACCCAGTACTTC. Translated: CSARVMGFEETQYF.

Many counts were recorded for this clonotype. An end of the junction does not agree with germline; a read error may underlie this. The chain links TRBV7-7 to TRBJ2-7; 10 bases map to TRBD1. Germline loops: CDR1 SSHAT, CDR2 FNYEAQ (reference sequence). This CDR3 spans 13 amino acids. CDR3 protein: CASSWDRGGEQYF. DNA of the CDR3: TGTGCTAGCAGCTGGGACAGGGGAGGCGAGCAGTACTTC.

This clonotype was observed a handful of times. This chain links TRBV29-1 with TRBJ1-2, with 9 bases identical to TRBD1. Per germline, CDR1 SQVTM and CDR2 ANQGSEA. The junction had 5 bases not matched to a gene; V was cut back by 6 bases and J by 6 bases. This CDR3 contains 12 residues. CDR3 in amino acids: CSVGDRENGYTF. The CDR3 bases are TGCAGCGTCGGGGACAGGGAGAATGGCTACACCTTC.

The table lists this clonotype with many counts. This chain links TRBV12-3 or TRBV12-4 with TRBJ2-2; D gene unclear. V lost 6 bases, J lost 1 base, and 9 bases lay in between. The CDR3 contains 14 residues. The CDR3 nucleotides are TGTGCCAGCAGAAACCCTGGGAACACCGGGGAGCTGTTTTTT. Its protein is CASRNPGNTGELFF.

This clonotype has just a few counts. V gene TRBV5-1 combines with J gene TRBJ2-5, with TRBD2 matching over 10 bases. In germline, CDR1 is SGHRS, CDR2 YFSETQ. After removal of 0 bases from V and 4 bases from J, the junction contained 6 bases not matched to a gene. The CDR3 runs to 16 residues. The CDR3 sequence is CASSLGGLAPAETQYF. DNA for the CDR3: TGCGCCAGCAGCTTGGGGGGACTAGCGCCTGCAGAGACCCAGTACTTC.

This clonotype was seen more than once but under ten times. The chain recombines TRBV29-1 with TRBJ1-5; TRBD1 aligns across 9 bases. The CDR3 is 13 residues long. Per the germline V gene, CDR1 is SQVTM and CDR2 is ANQGSEA. The V segment lost 4 bases and the J segment 3 bases; nucleotides outside the gene matches: 1. CDR3 bases: TGCAGCGTTGGACAGGGGGACAATCAGCCCCAGCATTTT. Amino acids: CSVGQGDNQPQHF.

V usage is TRBV13 and J usage is TRBJ2-7; maybe TRBD2 (6 bases). The CDR3 is 15 residues long. Deletions cut 4 bases from V and 2 bases from J, with 15 bases between. Germline V CDR1 and CDR2: PRHDT, FYEKMQ (reference sequence). CDR3 sequence (DNA): TGTGCCAGCAGCTCCCTCGGTAGCGGAGCCTACGAGCAGTACTTC. It specifies CASSSLGSGAYEQYF.

The chain joins TRBV9 to TRBJ2-1; 9 bases map to TRBD2. Germline assignment: CDR1 SGDLS and CDR2 YYNGEE. The junction had 1 base not matched to a gene; V was cut back by 0 bases and J by 6 bases. The length of the CDR3 is 14 residues. CDR3 sequence reads: CASSVATSGNEQFF. The CDR3 DNA reads TGTGCCAGCAGCGTAGCGACTAGCGGCAATGAGCAGTTCTTC.

The chain joins TRBV12-3 or TRBV12-4 to TRBJ1-3, with 7 positions matching TRBD1. The CDR3 is 15 amino acids. With 3 bases clipped from V and 3 bases from J, the junction kept 5 bases outside the gene matches. The CDR3 protein is CASSFDRAGGNTIYF. The CDR3 nucleotides read TGTGCCAGCAGTTTCGACAGGGCGGGTGGAAACACCATATATTTT.

This clonotype showed up just a few times. This chain joins TRBV6-5 and TRBJ2-5; D not resolved. Trimming took 5 bases from V and 9 from J, leaving 13 bases between them. The CDR3 sequence is 12 residues long. The germline V gene has CDR1 MNHEY and CDR2 SVGAGI. For the CDR3, the DNA is TGTGCCAGCAGTCCCGGCTCGACGGCCCAGTACTTC. It translates to CASSPGSTAQYF.

This clonotype was recorded a few times. For the CDR3, the DNA is TGTGCCAGCAGCCTAGGCACCGGGAGGCTCTCTGGAAACACCATATATTTT. The encoded protein is CASSLGTGRLSGNTIYF. V and J are TRBV7-8 and TRBJ1-3; no firm D call. Trimming took 5 bases from V and 0 from J, leaving 17 bases between them. The CDR3 covers 17 residues. Germline-derived CDR1 and CDR2 are SGHVS and FQNEAQ.

J is TRBJ2-5 and V is TRBV24-1; TRBD1 matches at 8 bases. Trimming removed 7 bases from V and 3 bases from J; junction bases left unmatched: 3. The germline CDR1 and CDR2 sequences are KGHDR and SFDVKD. The CDR3 runs 13 residues. The CDR3 region has the DNA TGTGCCACCAGCCCGGACAGGGAAGAGACCCAGTACTTC. It specifies CATSPDREETQYF.

The CDR3 nucleotides read TGCGCCAGCAGCTTTTCTAGCGGGGCCCTCTTAATAAATGAGCAGTTCTTC. It yields the protein CASSFSSGALLINEQFF. The chain employs TRBV5-1 and TRBJ2-1, with 9 bases aligning to TRBD2. CDR3 length: 17 residues. Per germline, CDR1 SGHRS and CDR2 YFSETQ. V lost 2 bases to trimming and J lost 7 bases; unmatched junction nucleotides: 13.